The present T cell receptor (beta chain) was sequenced within a study of OX40 agonist ivuxolimab in advanced cancers. Assay used: immunoSEQ multiplex PCR; TCRdb lists only in-frame clones, some missing. The sample holds about 89,000 clones; nearly 90% are singletons and the top ten take roughly 0.3%. The sampling schedule covered blood at baseline, cycle 4 day 1, and cycle 7 day 1. Sample: CD4+ or CD8+ T cells sorted from blood, taken in a trial of the OX40 agonist ivuxolimab. This clonotype originated in an adult with an advanced solid tumor such as melanoma, head and neck, liver or kidney cancer.

CDR3 sequence (DNA): TGTGCCAGCAGCTTAGCGGGGGCGGACACTGAAGCTTTCTTT. As protein: CASSLAGADTEAFF. The genes are TRBV7-6 and TRBJ1-1, with a tentative D call TRBD1 (6 bases). The CDR3 has 14 amino acids. The germline CDR1 and CDR2 sequences are SGHVS and FNYEAQ. V shed 0 bases and J shed 3 bases, with 8 bases lying between them.